This T cell receptor (beta chain) was recovered during a study of naive and memory T cell subsets. In its sample, this clonotype was seen a few times. The CDR3 sequence is 16 residues long. The germline V and J ends were trimmed by 0 bases and 1 base, with 13 bases remaining between them. Germline lookup yields CDR1 KGHSH and CDR2 LQKENI. The beta constant-region primer was an equimolar mix of two oligonucleotides covering TRBC1 and TRBC2. TCRdb fed the UMI-ligation and nested PCR reads into MiXCR, producing one record per CDR3 protein. Here the sample spans around 160,000 distinct CDR3 sequences, about 18% being singletons.

Sequenced material: naive CD4+ T cells from blood. The sequence derives from a human donor in good health. The rearrangement uses TRBV18 and TRBJ2-7, with TRBD2 as a possible D gene (7 bases). The CDR3 DNA follows: TGTGCCAGCTCACCACCCACGGGGGGCGGGTCCTACGAGCAGTACTTC. It encodes CASSPPTGGGSYEQYF. The complete variable domain, with remaining parts taken from reference TRBV18 and TRBJ2-7, reads NAGVMQNPRHLVRRRGQEARLRCSPMKGHSHVYWYRQLPEEGLKFMVYLQKENIIDESGMPKERFSAEFPKEGPSILRIQQVVRGDSAAYFCASSPPTGGGSYEQYFGPGTRLTVT.